This T cell receptor beta chain was found in a study of OX40 agonist ivuxolimab in advanced cancers. Background on the whole study: The costimulatory receptor OX40 (CD134) was targeted by ivuxolimab, a fully human IgG2 agonistic monoclonal antibody. Intravenous ivuxolimab was administered to patients every 2 weeks at six dose levels: 0.01, 0.1, 0.3, 1.5, 3 and 10 mg/kg. Among the approximately 50 dose-escalation patients, about 19 had hepatocellular carcinoma, roughly 15 melanoma, 9 renal cell carcinoma and 9 head and neck cancer. In the dose-escalation cohort, 70% to 85% of patients were male, and the mean age was around 60 years, with a range of about 20 to 90. Patients were allowed to have had prior anti-PD-1, anti-PD-L1 or anti-CTLA-4 therapy, and more than 35% of the dose-escalation patients had been treated with checkpoint inhibitors. Partial responses occurred in three dose-escalation patients, of whom one had hepatocellular carcinoma and two had cutaneous melanoma. The purpose of peripheral TCRbeta sequencing was to test whether ivuxolimab changed TCR sequence diversity and led to clonal T-cell expansion. The paper covers the monotherapy dose-escalation part of the phase I ivuxolimab trial, which included N ≈ 57 patients. What the work shows at the level of the full study, not this receptor alone: After ivuxolimab, CD8+ T cells had more expanded clones than CD4+ T cells on average. The antigen specificity of the peripheral T cells that underwent clonal expansion was not determined. Partial responders in the 0.1-3.0 mg/kg groups had among the lowest normalized peripheral clonal expansion, especially among CD8+ T cells. Low levels of normalized T-cell clonal expansion were also seen in some patients who did not respond. At doses of 0.1 to 3.0 mg/kg, clonal expansion of both CD4+ and CD8+ T cells in blood was seen between baseline and week 6.

As to this clone: What this receptor recognizes is not known. The sample holds no much larger clone one base away, and base qualities are not on file.

Patients with autoimmune disease history or receiving systemic immunosuppression were excluded from the trial. Peripheral blood for TCR sequencing was collected from all dose cohorts at baseline, on cycle 4 day 1, and on cycle 7 day 1. Samples came from an open-label, multicenter, first-in-human phase I dose-escalation trial of ivuxolimab. Adults with locally advanced or metastatic head and neck squamous cell, hepatocellular, melanoma or renal cell carcinoma were enrolled in the trial. Before TCR sequencing, CD4+ and CD8+ T cells were separately sorted from peripheral blood. V lost 0 bases and J lost 10 bases; the stretch between them is 13 bases long. From the cysteine through the phenylalanine, the CDR3 covers 14 amino acids. The read is trimmed to its CDR3 DNA, 42 bases read in frame from base 1. Per the germline V gene, SGHTA is the CDR1 and FQGNSA is the CDR2. Genomic DNA was isolated from the sorted cells so that the TCRbeta CDR3 region could be sequenced. TCRbeta CDR3 regions were sequenced using the immunoSEQ Assay. The immuneACCESS repertoire file appears here via TCRdb, limited to in-frame rearrangements. These files lack a portion of the clones; in checked studies, under half of the deficit traces to unresolved V genes, and the cause of the others is not known. For this sample there are fewer than 14,000 clones; approximately 84% appear just once. The ten top clones hold roughly 15% of the sample.

This sequence was found in an adult with an advanced solid tumor such as melanoma, head and neck, liver or kidney cancer. Specimen: CD4+ or CD8+ T cells sorted from blood, collected in a trial of the OX40 agonist ivuxolimab. The receptor chain draws on TRBV7-2 and TRBJ2-1; the D gene is perhaps TRBD2, from 6 matching bases. The nucleotides are TGTGCCAGCAGCTTAGCGAGACTAGTAAGGGAGCAGTTCTTC. Its amino acids are CASSLARLVREQFF.